These 31 T cell receptor beta chains were all obtained from the same sample, sequenced in a study of T cell responses to AZD1222 COVID-19 vaccine. Produced via immunoSEQ multiplex PCR; TCRdb's table is partial and in-frame only. The data hold about 29,000 clones, with over 90% observed a single time. The sequencing here drew on peripheral blood, taken on day 0 of AZD1222 vaccination. These receptors were obtained from an adult in good health.

This clone has more than one count but fewer than ten. The chain combines TRBV4-3 with TRBJ2-7; D gene ambiguous. Between the trimmed V and J ends, which lost 0 bases and 4 bases, there was a span of 16 bases. This CDR3 region has 16 residues. CDR1 and CDR2 (germline): LGHNA, YSLEER. The CDR3 DNA reads as TGCGCCAGCAGCCAAGATCAGAAGACACGCTCTTACGAGCAGTACTTC. This codes for CASSQDQKTRSYEQYF.

The V gene is TRBV4-1, the J gene TRBJ1-6, with 10 bases aligning to TRBD1. This CDR3 is 16 amino acids long. After removal of 2 bases from V and 9 bases from J, the junction contained 7 bases not matched to a gene. Germline V gives CDR1 MGHRA, CDR2 YSYEKL. The CDR3 reads CASSQPGQGPSSPLHF. Here the CDR3 DNA reads TGCGCCAGCAGCCAACCGGGACAGGGGCCGTCTTCACCCCTCCACTTT.

The chain combines TRBV30 with TRBJ1-2; 10 bases are a match to TRBD1. The CDR3 loop spans 14 amino acids. The germline V gene has CDR1 GTSNPN and CDR2 SVGIG (reference sequence). The V segment lost 0 bases and the J segment 6 bases; nucleotides outside the gene matches: 4. CDR3 DNA sequence: TGTGCCTGGAGTGTAAAGGGGACAGGGGATGGCTACACCTTC. Translating gives CAWSVKGTGDGYTF. Filled out from reference TRBV30 and TRBJ1-2, the complete variable domain reads SQTIHQWPATLVQPVGSPLSLECTVEGTSNPNLYWYRQAAGRGLQLLFYSVGIGQISSEVPQNLSASRPQDRQFILSSKKLLLSDSGFYLCAWSVKGTGDGYTFGSGTRLTVV.

The chain employs TRBV11-2 and TRBJ2-1; D call uncertain. The V end lost 8 bases, the J end lost 0 bases, and 8 bases lay between the germline ends. This CDR3 is built from 13 residues. Germline lookup yields CDR1 SGHAT and CDR2 FQNNGV. CDR3 protein: CASERSSYNEQFF. The CDR3 DNA is TGTGCCAGCGAACGTAGCTCCTACAATGAGCAGTTCTTC.

The V gene is TRBV19, the J gene TRBJ1-4, with 7 bases matching TRBD1. The germline CDR1 and CDR2 sequences are LNHDA and SQIVND (reference sequence). The CDR3 extends over 15 amino acids. J lost 5 bases, V lost 6 bases, and 9 bases had no gene match. The CDR3 DNA reads as TGTGCCAGTAGAAGGGTGGGACAGAAGAATGAAAAACTGTTTTTT. It encodes CASRRVGQKNEKLFF.

The chain joins TRBV7-2 to TRBJ2-4; D gene uncertain. Trimming removed 1 base from V and 0 bases from J, with 10 bases in between. This CDR3 contains 16 residues. The germline V gene encodes CDR1 SGHTA and CDR2 FQGNSA. CDR3 nucleotides: TGTGCCAGCAGCTTAGTTGGGGATATAGCCAAAAACATTCAGTACTTC. Residues: CASSLVGDIAKNIQYF. The full variable domain, rest sourced from reference TRBV7-2 and TRBJ2-4, is GAGVSQSPSNKVTEKGKDVELRCDPISGHTALYWYRQSLGQGLEFLIYFQGNSAPDKSGLPSDRFSAERTGGSVSTLTIQRTQQEDSAVYLCASSLVGDIAKNIQYFGAGTRLSVL.

This chain connects TRBV2 to TRBJ2-5; D is undetermined. Germline CDR1 reads SNHLY; CDR2 reads FYNNEI. Trimming took 6 bases from V and 0 from J, leaving 11 bases between them. CDR3 length equals 14 residues. CDR3 region: CASSRTRNQETQYF. The CDR3 coding sequence is TGTGCCAGCAGCCGGACCCGAAACCAAGAGACCCAGTACTTC.

V is TRBV28 and J is TRBJ2-5, with TRBD1 matching 8 bases. The CDR3 sequence is 14 residues long. V lost 6 bases to trimming and J lost 5 bases; unmatched junction nucleotides: 8. From germline, CDR1 is MDHEN and CDR2 SYDVKM. The CDR3 nucleotides read TGTGCCAGCAGCTCCCAGGGGGCCCGGGAGACCCAGTACTTC. Amino acid sequence: CASSSQGARETQYF.

This clone was seen just once. V is TRBV13 and J is TRBJ2-1; possibly TRBD2 for D (7 bases). Trimming took off 0 bases at V and 8 bases at J, with 17 bases between the two ends. The CDR3 length is 16 residues. Germline CDR1 PRHDT, CDR2 FYEKMQ (reference sequence). CDR3 coding DNA: TGTGCCAGCAGCTTAGGAGGTAGGGGGGGCTTGGATGAGCAGTTCTTC. Translating it yields CASSLGGRGGLDEQFF.

The J gene is TRBJ1-5, the V gene TRBV10-2; D gene uncertain. The CDR3 covers 14 residues. CDR1 is WSHSY, CDR2 SAAADI, per germline. V was shortened by 10 bases and J by 4 bases, with 17 bases between the two germline ends. The CDR3 sequence is CATWGGGENQPQHF. DNA of the CDR3: TGCGCCACTTGGGGAGGCGGGGAAAATCAGCCCCAGCATTTT.

V gene TRBV6-6 combines with J gene TRBJ1-1; possible D gene TRBD1, 6 bases. Trimming stripped 3 bases from V and 2 bases from J, with 10 bases between. This CDR3 is 14 amino acids long. Looked up from germline, CDR1 is MNHNY and CDR2 is SVGAGI (reference sequence). Here the CDR3 DNA reads TGTGCCAGCAGTTATCGGACAGCTAACACTGAAGCTTTCTTT. Its translation is CASSYRTANTEAFF.

The gene calls are TRBV15 and TRBJ1-3, with no clear D. There are 15 residues in the CDR3. Germline CDR1 reads LNHNV; CDR2 reads YYDKDF (reference sequence). With 0 bases removed from V and 3 bases from J, the gap between germline ends came to 9 bases. CDR3 in DNA: TGTGCCACCAGCAGAGATAGTGGCTTTGGAAACACCATATATTTT. Translation: CATSRDSGFGNTIYF.

The chain employs TRBV15 and TRBJ1-1; 8 bases map to TRBD1. This CDR3 region has 15 residues. CDR1 is LNHNV, CDR2 YYDKDF, per germline (reference sequence). J gave up 5 bases and V 1 base, and 6 bases lay outside the gene matches. The CDR3 spells CATSRVTGGKTEAFF. CDR3 DNA: TGTGCCACCAGCAGAGTAACAGGGGGGAAGACTGAAGCTTTCTTT.

This clone was seen just once. V usage is TRBV6-5 and J usage is TRBJ1-5; the D gene is possibly TRBD1 (5 bases). V was clipped by 0 bases and J by 5 bases, with 14 bases between them. CDR1 and CDR2 (germline): MNHEY, SVGAGI. The CDR3 sequence is 16 residues long. Here the CDR3 DNA reads TGTGCCAGCAGTTACTCGGGGCAGGGAGGACATCAGCCCCAGCATTTT. It encodes CASSYSGQGGHQPQHF.

J is TRBJ2-3 and V is TRBV7-9; TRBD2 agrees at 9 bases. The CDR3 loop spans 14 amino acids. Germline V gives CDR1 SEHNR, CDR2 FQNEAQ (reference sequence). The V and J ends lost 8 bases and 0 bases, in that order; junction bases with no gene match: 3. Written as DNA, the CDR3 is TGTGCCAGCTTGGCGGGAGGGAGCACAGATACGCAGTATTTT. As protein: CASLAGGSTDTQYF.

This clone was picked up one time. This chain joins TRBV29-1 and TRBJ2-1; D is unclear. Trimming cost V 2 bases and J 9 bases, with 8 bases left between them. The CDR3 has 11 residues. Germline V gene sequence: CDR1 SQVTM, CDR2 ANQGSEA. The CDR3 DNA is TGCAGCGTTGAACAGGAAATTGAGCAGTTCTTC. Amino acids: CSVEQEIEQFF.

J is TRBJ1-5 and V is TRBV7-2, with 7 bases identical to TRBD1. The CDR3 consists of 15 residues. The J segment lost 9 bases and the V segment lost 2 bases, leaving 10 bases of the junction unmatched. Per the germline V gene, CDR1 is SGHTA and CDR2 is FQGNSA. CDR3 DNA sequence: TGTGCCAGCAGCTTACTCACAGGGGCCTCCGGGCCCCAGCATTTT. This gives the protein CASSLLTGASGPQHF.

The rearrangement joins TRBV19 to TRBJ2-1; the D gene is possibly TRBD1 (6 bases). The V and J ends lost 6 bases and 2 bases respectively, with 11 bases between them. Germline CDR1 reads LNHDA; CDR2 reads SQIVND (reference sequence). This CDR3 is built from 14 residues. The CDR3 loop reads CASRGGTAYNEQFF. The CDR3 DNA is TGTGCCAGTAGAGGGGGTACAGCCTACAATGAGCAGTTCTTC. Looking up the rest from reference TRBV19 and TRBJ2-1 gives the full variable domain: DGGITQSPKYLFRKEGQNVTLSCEQNLNHDAMYWYRQDPGQGLRLIYYSQIVNDFQKGDIAEGYSVSREKKESFPLTVTSAQKNPTAFYLCASRGGTAYNEQFFGPGTRLTVL.

The genes are TRBV18 and TRBJ2-7; 9 nucleotides agree with TRBD2. In germline, CDR1 is KGHSH, CDR2 LQKENI. This CDR3 region has 15 residues. V trimming: 3 bases; J trimming: 1 base; junction bases outside the gene matches: 4. The CDR3 coding sequence is TGTGCCAGCTCACCTTCGACTAGCGGTTCCTACGAGCAGTACTTC. The encoded protein is CASSPSTSGSYEQYF.

The V call is TRBV27, the J call TRBJ2-7; TRBD2 matches at 14 bases. CDR3 size: 16 residues. Trimming removed 5 bases from V and 4 bases from J; junction bases left unmatched: 7. Germline values: CDR1 MNHEY, CDR2 SMNVEV (reference sequence). This chain's CDR3 is CASSPGLAGGRYEQYF. The DNA of the CDR3 is TGTGCCAGCAGTCCCGGACTAGCGGGAGGTCGATACGAGCAGTACTTC.

The chain is built from TRBV19 and TRBJ1-2; no firm D call. The CDR3 runs to 12 residues. V was cut by 7 bases and J by 4 bases, with 10 bases left in between. Germline CDR1 reads LNHDA; CDR2 reads SQIVND (reference sequence). CDR3 sequence reads: CASTEDGYGYTF. Here the CDR3 DNA reads TGTGCCAGTACGGAGGATGGCTATGGCTACACCTTC.

In this sample, this clone turned up once. The V call is TRBV6-4, the J call TRBJ2-1, with D possibly matching TRBD2 (6 bases). The ends were cut back, 6 bases at V and 10 bases at J, with 10 bases in the middle. Germline V gene sequence: CDR1 MRHNA, CDR2 SNTAGT. The CDR3 has 11 residues. The CDR3 DNA sequence: TGTGCCAGCAGCTTTCGGGGGGAGCAGTTCTTC. Translated, it gives CASSFRGEQFF.

The rearrangement uses TRBV10-3 and TRBJ1-6; no clear D gene. CDR3 size: 16 residues. Germline lookup yields CDR1 ENHRY and CDR2 SYGVKD. V lost 2 bases to trimming and J lost 1 base, with 9 bases between them. CDR3 in amino acids: CAISESRFSYNSPLHF. In DNA form, the CDR3 reads TGTGCCATCAGTGAGAGTCGGTTTTCCTATAATTCACCCCTCCACTTT.

The V gene is TRBV6-5, the J gene TRBJ2-5; TRBD2 aligns across 9 bases. V was clipped by 10 bases and J by 5 bases; unmatched bases: 8. The V gene's germline CDR1 is MNHEY and CDR2 SVGAGI. This CDR3 has 13 amino acids. The CDR3 nucleotides read TGTGCCACCAGCGGGGGGCGCGGGGAGACCCAGTACTTC. Its protein product is CATSGGRGETQYF.

The CDR3 nucleotides read TGTGCCAGCAGCGTAGAGGGCAGCACAGATACGCAGTATTTT. Its protein product is CASSVEGSTDTQYF. The J gene is TRBJ2-3, the V gene TRBV9, with D unclear. Trimming removed 0 bases at V and 0 bases at J, with 5 bases between. This CDR3 is built from 14 residues. The V gene's germline CDR1 is SGDLS and CDR2 YYNGEE.

The chain recombines TRBV6-5 with TRBJ2-1; unclear D gene. V shed 8 bases and J shed 0 bases, with 11 bases lying between them. Germline CDR1 and CDR2: MNHEY and SVGAGI. The CDR3 length is 14 residues. CDR3 DNA sequence: TGTGCCAGCCGCTCACGGAGCTCCTACAATGAGCAGTTCTTC. This sequence encodes CASRSRSSYNEQFF.

The chain's CDR3 is CASSRGLRSYEQYF. The CDR3 coding sequence is TGTGCCAGCAGCCGGGGACTCCGCTCGTACGAGCAGTACTTC. V gene TRBV3-1 (or the pseudogene TRBV3-2) combines with J gene TRBJ2-7; weak D call: TRBD2 (6 bases). Deletions cut 4 bases from V and 4 bases from J, with 14 bases between. CDR1 LGHDT and CDR2 YNNKEL come from the germline V gene (reference sequence). The CDR3 sequence is 14 residues long.

A few counts support this clone. V and J are TRBV4-3 and TRBJ1-2; tentatively, D is TRBD1 (6 bases). Per germline, CDR1 LGHNA and CDR2 YSLEER. Trimming removed 0 bases from V and 4 bases from J, with 18 bases in between. The length of the CDR3 is 17 residues. For the CDR3, the DNA is TGCGCCAGCAGCCAAGATAGGACAGCAGGTGCTTTCTATGGCTACACCTTC. It codes for CASSQDRTAGAFYGYTF.

The sample holds a few counts of this clone. J is TRBJ2-1 and V is TRBV5-6; 8 positions agree with TRBD1. Germline V lookup: CDR1 SGHDT, CDR2 YYEEEE. The CDR3 has 15 residues. V dropped 0 bases and J dropped 4; count of bases not matched to a gene: 3. This chain's CDR3 is CASSLDGQGYNEQFF. The CDR3 DNA is TGTGCCAGCAGCTTGGACGGACAGGGATACAATGAGCAGTTCTTC.

In DNA, the CDR3 is TGTGCCAGCAGCCTAGACTTATCCTCCTACAATGAGCAGTTCTTC. Protein product: CASSLDLSSYNEQFF. The genes are TRBV7-9 and TRBJ2-1; D gene unclear. V was clipped by 5 bases and J by 0 bases, with 11 bases between them. CDR3 length: 15 amino acids. The germline V gene encodes CDR1 SEHNR and CDR2 FQNEAQ (reference sequence).

V usage is TRBV4-2 and J usage is TRBJ1-1, with TRBD1 matching 7 bases. Germline CDR1 reads LGHNA; CDR2 reads YNFKEQ. The CDR3 length is 17 residues. Trimming at V came to 3 bases and at J to 3 bases, leaving 13 bases not matched to a gene. The CDR3 sequence is CASSQVNTGDGHTEAFF. The CDR3, as DNA: TGTGCCAGCAGCCAGGTAAATACAGGGGACGGGCACACTGAAGCTTTCTTT.